This entry concerns a single TCR beta chain. Per the authors' pipeline: The authors estimated nucleated cell counts from reference gene primer amplification. Measured with immunoSEQ multiplex PCR; TCRdb has only the in-frame clones, and not every one. That table gives V, J and clone size, and the DNA gave D and trimming. The sample lists about 74,000 clones, roughly 91% occurring once. This entry is derived from a study of blood T cell repertoires in COVID-19. Study-level background: Acute and convalescent COVID-19 specimens originated in the United States, Italy and Spain. The analysed material was cDNA or gDNA that came from T cells, B-cell-depleted T cells, or PBMCs.

This CDR3 has 14 residues. V was trimmed by 0 bases and J by 1 base, leaving 8 bases between them. The V gene's germline CDR1 is SGHRS and CDR2 YFSETQ. The rearrangement uses TRBV5-1 and TRBJ2-7; D unresolved. The TCR originated in a woman between 45 and 60 years old in a cohort sampled during active COVID-19. Sequenced input: peripheral blood. CDR3 in amino acids: CASSLALASYEQYF. The CDR3 DNA sequence: TGCGCCAGCAGCTTGGCATTAGCTTCCTACGAGCAGTACTTC.